Sequencing of this TCR beta chain was carried out in a study of blood T cell repertoires in COVID-19. The wider study: Whether acute or convalescent, the COVID-19 samples came from the United States, Italy and Spain. In each case, the material was cDNA or gDNA derived from T cells, B-cell-depleted T cells, or PBMCs.

A single count supports this clone. CDR1 is ENHRY, CDR2 SYGVKD, per germline. This CDR3 region has 12 residues. The J segment lost 4 bases and the V segment lost 8 bases, leaving 0 bases of the junction unmatched. The protocol was immunoSEQ multiplex PCR, while the TCRdb copy is restricted to in-frame clones and leaves out a portion. The table lists around 170,000 clones, about 80% of them singletons. This chain joins TRBV10-3 and TRBJ1-5, with TRBD1 identical over 9 bases. The sample taken for sequencing was PBMCs or T cells enriched from blood (not recorded which). This receptor was obtained from a man aged 50-60 years who had recovered from COVID-19. CDR3 in amino acids: CAIGTGNQPQHF. The CDR3 nucleotides are TGTGCCATCGGGACAGGGAATCAGCCCCAGCATTTT.